These 28 T cell receptor beta chains came from one sample sequenced in a study of early T cells in non-severe SARS-CoV-2 infection. TCRdb reprocessed the 5' RACE reads via MiXCR and lists one record per CDR3 protein. Here the sample spans approximately 70,000 distinct CDR3 sequences, roughly 12% being singletons. Sequencing used whole blood. These receptor sequences come from an adult who was a healthcare worker with PCR-confirmed SARS-CoV-2 infection or an uninfected control (not recorded which).

The CDR3: CASSLFTLAYGYTF. CDR3 sequence (DNA): TGTGCCAGCAGCCTGTTTACCCTCGCGTATGGCTACACCTTC. V and J are TRBV5-6 and TRBJ1-2; D uncertain. The CDR3 loop spans 14 amino acids. V lost 4 bases, J lost 5 bases, and 15 bases lay in between. CDR1 SGHDT and CDR2 YYEEEE come from the germline V gene.

This clonotype appeared a few times. The chain links TRBV9 to TRBJ2-1, with TRBD2 as a possible D gene (6 bases). Trimming pared 2 bases from V and 6 bases from J, leaving 12 bases between. The CDR3 is made up of 14 amino acids. Per germline, CDR1 SGDLS and CDR2 YYNGEE. The CDR3, as DNA: TGTGCCAGCAGCGTGACCGGGACTCCCAATGAGCAGTTCTTC. Translated, it gives CASSVTGTPNEQFF.

V is TRBV20-1 and J is TRBJ2-2; weak D call: TRBD2 (6 bases). Germline CDR1 is DFQATT and CDR2 is SNEGSKA (reference sequence). V lost 3 bases and J lost 2, with 10 bases in between. The CDR3 runs 14 residues. CDR3 amino acids: CSASPLANTGELFF. The DNA for the CDR3 is TGCAGTGCTAGTCCACTAGCTAACACCGGGGAGCTGTTTTTT.

This clonotype was found many times. The chain recombines TRBV18 with TRBJ2-3; no firm D call. Germline CDR1 is KGHSH and CDR2 is LQKENI. The CDR3 covers 15 residues. The ends were cut back, 11 bases at V and 6 bases at J, with 24 bases in the middle. CDR3 residues: CASSRAANYGDTQYF. As DNA, the CDR3 is TGTGCCTCCTCCCGTGCCGCTAACTATGGGGATACGCAGTATTTT.

In this sample, this clonotype turned up many times. The chain recombines TRBV6-2 or TRBV6-3 with TRBJ1-5; 11 nucleotides match TRBD1. Germline V gene sequence: CDR1 MNHEY, CDR2 SVGEGT. J lost 6 bases, V lost 9 bases, and 7 bases had no gene match. This CDR3 contains 14 residues. The CDR3 nucleotides read TGTGCCAGTCTAACGGACAGGGGGCTTCAGCCCCAGCATTTT. Translation: CASLTDRGLQPQHF.

For the CDR3, the DNA is TGTGCCAGCTCACCACCGGCGGGAGAGACCCAGTACTTC. This codes for CASSPPAGETQYF. The chain is built from TRBV18 and TRBJ2-5, with a weak D call TRBD2 (5 bases). Trimming took 0 bases from V and 4 from J, leaving 6 bases between them. The V gene's germline CDR1 is KGHSH and CDR2 LQKENI. The CDR3 extends over 13 amino acids.

This clonotype was counted only a few times. The rearrangement joins TRBV11-2 to TRBJ2-1; 8 positions match TRBD2. V trimming: 4 bases; J trimming: 8 bases; junction bases outside the gene matches: 13. The CDR3 length is 16 residues. Germline CDR1 is SGHAT and CDR2 is FQNNGV. Written as DNA, the CDR3 is TGTGCCAGCAGCTCATTGCTCGGGAGGGCCCCCGATGAGCAGTTCTTC. Amino acid sequence: CASSSLLGRAPDEQFF.

V gene TRBV19 combines with J gene TRBJ2-1; D is possibly TRBD1 (5 bases). Germline V gene sequence: CDR1 LNHDA, CDR2 SQIVND (reference sequence). V was shortened by 3 bases and J by 8 bases, with 14 bases between the two germline ends. CDR3 length equals 14 residues. The CDR3 here is CASSIFREGHEQFF. Here the CDR3 DNA reads TGTGCCAGTAGTATTTTCAGGGAAGGGCATGAGCAGTTCTTC.

This clonotype came up a few times. The chain is built from TRBV7-8 and TRBJ1-5, with D unresolved. Germline assignment: CDR1 SGHVS and CDR2 FQNEAQ. There are 14 residues in the CDR3. V lost 5 bases, J lost 0 bases, and 8 bases lay in between. The CDR3 is CASSPPYSNQPQHF. The DNA of the CDR3 is TGTGCCAGCAGCCCCCCATATAGCAATCAGCCCCAGCATTTT.

The table lists this clonotype with many counts. Compared with germline, one end of the junction differs, possibly owing to a read error. This chain links TRBV12-5 with TRBJ1-3; D may be TRBD1 (6 bases). The CDR3 covers 18 residues. Germline-derived CDR1 and CDR2 are LGHNT and FRNRAP. CDR3 nucleotide sequence: TGTGCTAGTGGTATCTCCCACAACTGGGACATCTCTGAAAACACCATATATTTT. Protein: CASGISHNWDISENTIYF.

The chain is built from TRBV9 and TRBJ1-6; no clear D. The CDR3 loop spans 14 amino acids. The V and J ends lost 0 bases and 6 bases respectively, with 7 bases between them. Per the germline V gene, CDR1 is SGDLS and CDR2 is YYNGEE. This chain's CDR3 is CASSVEGVNSPLHF. DNA for the CDR3: TGTGCCAGCAGCGTAGAGGGCGTTAATTCACCCCTCCACTTT.

This clonotype showed up just a few times. J is TRBJ1-6 and V is TRBV2, with 7 bases matching TRBD1. This CDR3 is 15 amino acids long. Germline values: CDR1 SNHLY, CDR2 FYNNEI. The trim removed 6 bases at V and 2 bases at J, leaving 4 bases unmatched. CDR3 protein: CASSDRVAYNSPLHF. The CDR3 DNA sequence: TGTGCCAGCAGCGACAGGGTTGCCTATAATTCACCCCTCCACTTT.

This sequence joins TRBV29-1 and TRBJ2-7; no clear D. In germline, CDR1 is SQVTM, CDR2 ANQGSEA. V shed 4 bases and J shed 2 bases, with 12 bases lying between them. The CDR3 runs 13 residues. The CDR3 loop reads CSVATTGTYEQYF. CDR3 sequence (DNA): TGCAGCGTTGCTACAACGGGTACCTACGAGCAGTACTTC.

Ten or more counts support this clonotype. The chain has TRBV7-3 and TRBJ1-1; the match to TRBD1 covers 8 bases. V gave up 2 bases and J gave up 1 base; unmatched junction bases: 9. Germline V gene data show CDR1 as SGHTA and CDR2 as FQGTGA. CDR3 length: 17 residues. The CDR3: CASSLYPRTGGNTEAFF. The CDR3 DNA reads as TGTGCCAGCAGCTTATACCCACGTACAGGGGGGAACACTGAAGCTTTCTTT.

The chain carries TRBV29-1 and TRBJ2-7, with D unclear. The CDR3 length is 12 residues. With 0 bases removed from V and 5 bases from J, the gap between germline ends came to 8 bases. CDR1 is SQVTM, CDR2 ANQGSEA, per germline. The CDR3 here is CSVEDWSNEQYF. The CDR3 nucleotides read TGCAGCGTTGAAGATTGGTCCAACGAGCAGTACTTC.

This clonotype appeared a few times. The chain has TRBV20-1 and TRBJ2-5; D may be TRBD2 (6 bases). The CDR3 extends over 15 amino acids. V dropped 1 base and J dropped 4 bases, with 16 bases sitting between them. Per germline, CDR1 DFQATT and CDR2 SNEGSKA (reference sequence). The CDR3: CSARAGGSLRETQYF. The DNA for the CDR3 is TGCAGTGCTAGAGCTGGAGGGAGTCTGAGAGAGACCCAGTACTTC.

With regard to this clonotype: At one boundary the junction diverges from the germline segment, which might be a read error. The chain couples TRBV28 to TRBJ2-2; perhaps D is TRBD1 or TRBD2 (5 bases each). Germline V gene data show CDR1 as MDHEN and CDR2 as SYDVKM. The length of the CDR3 is 16 residues. CDR3 sequence (DNA): TGTTCCAGCAGTCCACAGGACCCGGGGTACACCGGGGAGCTGTTTTTT. It yields the protein CSSSPQDPGYTGELFF. The complete variable domain, with remaining parts taken from reference TRBV28 and TRBJ2-2, reads DVKVTQSSRYLVKRTGEKVFLECVQDMDHENMFWYRQDPGLGLRLIYFSYDVKMKEKGDIPEGYSVSREKKERFSLILESASTNQTSMYLCSSSPQDPGYTGELFFGEGSRLTVL.

This clonotype was seen a single time. The chain employs TRBV29-1 and TRBJ2-7; 8 positions agree with TRBD1. J gave up 7 bases and V 6 bases, and 11 bases lay outside the gene matches. Germline V gene sequence: CDR1 SQVTM, CDR2 ANQGSEA. CDR3 length: 13 residues. The CDR3: CSVGADRAREQYF. The CDR3 DNA sequence: TGCAGCGTGGGGGCGGACAGGGCGAGGGAGCAGTACTTC.

This clonotype was counted only a few times. The V and J genes are TRBV9 and TRBJ2-7, with TRBD1 matching 9 bases. This CDR3 comprises 15 residues. After removal of 0 bases from V and 2 bases from J, the junction contained 3 bases not matched to a gene. In germline, CDR1 is SGDLS, CDR2 YYNGEE. This CDR3 reads CASSVGTGETYEQYF. CDR3 in DNA: TGTGCCAGCAGCGTAGGGACAGGGGAAACCTACGAGCAGTACTTC.

The rearrangement joins TRBV24-1 to TRBJ2-2, with a tentative D call TRBD1 (6 bases). The germline V gene encodes CDR1 KGHDR and CDR2 SFDVKD. V was trimmed by 2 bases and J by 6 bases, leaving 12 bases between them. CDR3 size: 15 residues. The CDR3: CATSDSKGVAGELFF. The DNA for the CDR3 is TGTGCCACCAGTGATTCTAAGGGGGTCGCCGGGGAGCTGTTTTTT.

This clonotype has at least ten counts. This sequence joins TRBV11-1 and TRBJ2-1; weak D call: TRBD1 (5 bases). Trimming took off 5 bases at V and 4 bases at J, with 9 bases between the two ends. The germline V gene encodes CDR1 SGHAT and CDR2 FQDESV (reference sequence). This CDR3 has 13 amino acids. Here the CDR3 DNA reads TGTGCCAGCAGCCCACAGGTTTACAATGAGCAGTTCTTC. Translating it yields CASSPQVYNEQFF.

This clonotype was detected only a few times. The V call is TRBV29-1, the J call TRBJ1-1; D unclear. Germline V lookup: CDR1 SQVTM, CDR2 ANQGSEA. Trimming took 3 bases from V and 4 from J, leaving 12 bases between them. This CDR3 has 13 amino acids. CDR3 residues: CSVDDGEGTEAFF. CDR3 DNA sequence: TGCAGCGTTGACGACGGGGAGGGCACTGAAGCTTTCTTT. Complete variable domain (other parts from reference TRBV29-1 and TRBJ1-1): SAVISQKPSRDICQRGTSLTIQCQVDSQVTMMFWYRQQPGQSLTLIATANQGSEATYESGFVIDKFPISRPNLTFSTLTVSNMSPEDSSIYLCSVDDGEGTEAFFGQGTRLTVV.

This clonotype was seen a few times. V usage is TRBV7-9 and J usage is TRBJ2-1, with 7 bases matching TRBD1. Looked up from germline, CDR1 is SEHNR and CDR2 is FQNEAQ (reference sequence). Trimming cost V 7 bases and J 8 bases; bases outside gene matches: 14. The CDR3 length is 15 residues. The CDR3 DNA sequence: TGTGCCAGCACCAGTTCAGGGGGAGTCACCTATGAGCAGTTCTTC. It specifies CASTSSGGVTYEQFF.

This chain uses TRBV20-1 with TRBJ1-6; TRBD1 aligns across 11 bases. With 5 bases clipped from V and 7 bases from J, the junction kept 7 bases outside the gene matches. The germline V gene encodes CDR1 DFQATT and CDR2 SNEGSKA (reference sequence). The CDR3 runs to 15 residues. The DNA of the CDR3 is TGCAGTGCTCCGGACAGGGGGCAGTGGAATTCACCCCTCCACTTT. Translation: CSAPDRGQWNSPLHF.

The chain uses TRBV29-1 and TRBJ2-7; 7 positions match TRBD1. After removal of 6 bases from V and 0 bases from J, the junction contained 5 bases not matched to a gene. The germline V gene has CDR1 SQVTM and CDR2 ANQGSEA. The CDR3 runs 13 residues. CDR3: CSVRNRGSYEQYF. The CDR3 DNA is TGCAGCGTACGAAACAGGGGCTCCTACGAGCAGTACTTC.

Only a few counts were recorded for this clonotype. The V call is TRBV29-1, the J call TRBJ2-7, with 8 bases matching TRBD1. There are 13 residues in the CDR3. The V gene end was trimmed by 6 bases and the J gene end by 0 bases; junction bases not matched to a gene: 4. Germline V gene lookup returns CDR1 SQVTM and CDR2 ANQGSEA. The CDR3 coding sequence is TGCAGCGTACAGGGGGGAACCTCCTACGAGCAGTACTTC. The encoded protein is CSVQGGTSYEQYF.

This clonotype appeared many times. The V and J genes are TRBV6-5 and TRBJ2-3, with TRBD1 matching over 9 bases. The CDR3 extends over 14 amino acids. In germline, CDR1 is MNHEY, CDR2 SVGAGI. V lost 6 bases and J lost 3; bases outside the gene matches: 4. CDR3 nucleotides: TGTGCCAGCAGACGGGACAGGGCGACAGATACGCAGTATTTT. It codes for CASRRDRATDTQYF.

V gene TRBV7-9 combines with J gene TRBJ1-1; unclear D gene. Germline CDR1 reads SEHNR; CDR2 reads FQNEAQ (reference sequence). Deletions cut 0 bases from V and 6 bases from J, with 11 bases between. The CDR3 contains 14 residues. Written as DNA, the CDR3 is TGTGCCAGCAGCTTAGCCAGTAGACGGGCTGAAGCTTTCTTT. Translation: CASSLASRRAEAFF.